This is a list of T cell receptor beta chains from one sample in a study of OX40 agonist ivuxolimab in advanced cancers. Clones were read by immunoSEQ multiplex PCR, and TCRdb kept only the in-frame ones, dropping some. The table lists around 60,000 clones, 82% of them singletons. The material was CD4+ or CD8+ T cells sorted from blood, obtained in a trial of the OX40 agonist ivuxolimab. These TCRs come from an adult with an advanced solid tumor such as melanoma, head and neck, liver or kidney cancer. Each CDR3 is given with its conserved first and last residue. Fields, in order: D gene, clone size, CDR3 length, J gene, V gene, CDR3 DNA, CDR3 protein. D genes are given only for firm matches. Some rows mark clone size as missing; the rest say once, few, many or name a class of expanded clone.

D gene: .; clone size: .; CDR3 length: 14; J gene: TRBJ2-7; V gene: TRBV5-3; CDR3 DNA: TGTGCCAGCAGTCAGGGGTGTCCGAGCTACGAGCAGTACTTC; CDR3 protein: CASSQGCPSYEQYF
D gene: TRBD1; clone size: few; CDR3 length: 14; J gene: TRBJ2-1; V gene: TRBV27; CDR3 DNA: TGTGCCAGCAGTTTCCGACAGGGGGCGAATGAGCAGTTCTTC; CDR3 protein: CASSFRQGANEQFF
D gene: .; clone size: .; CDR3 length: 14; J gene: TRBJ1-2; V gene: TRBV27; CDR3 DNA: TGTGCCAGCAGTCTGTCCGGACAAGGGAATGGCTACACCTTC; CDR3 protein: CASSLSGQGNGYTF
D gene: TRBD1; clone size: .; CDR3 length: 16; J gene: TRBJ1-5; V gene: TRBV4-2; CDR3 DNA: TGTGCCAGCAGCCAAGTGACAGGGGGCGCAGATCAGCCCCAGCATTTT; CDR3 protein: CASSQVTGGADQPQHF
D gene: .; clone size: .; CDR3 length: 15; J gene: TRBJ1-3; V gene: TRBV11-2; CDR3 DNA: TGTGCCAGCAGCTTAAGTGGGGGGCATGGAAACACCATATATTTT; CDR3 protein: CASSLSGGHGNTIYF
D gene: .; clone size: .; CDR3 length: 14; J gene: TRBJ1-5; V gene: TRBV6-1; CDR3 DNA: TGTGCCAGCTGCGTCAGGGCACGCGATCAGCCCCAGCATTTT; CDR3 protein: CASCVRARDQPQHF
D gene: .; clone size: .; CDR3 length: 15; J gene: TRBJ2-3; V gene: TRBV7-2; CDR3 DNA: TGTGCCAGCAGCTTAGCGGGGAAACGCACAGATACGCAGTATTTT; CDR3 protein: CASSLAGKRTDTQYF
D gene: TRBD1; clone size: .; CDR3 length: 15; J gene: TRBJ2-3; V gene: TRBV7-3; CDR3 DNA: TGTGCCAGCAGCTCGGGACAGGCTAGCACAGATACGCAGTATTTT; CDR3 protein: CASSSGQASTDTQYF
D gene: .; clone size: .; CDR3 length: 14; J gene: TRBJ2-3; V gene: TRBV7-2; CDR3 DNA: TGTGCCAGCAGCTTTGGCTTTACGACAGATACGCAGTATTTT; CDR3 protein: CASSFGFTTDTQYF
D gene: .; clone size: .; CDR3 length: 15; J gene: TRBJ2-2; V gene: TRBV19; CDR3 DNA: TGTGCCAGTACCCTGGGAGGGGGCGCAGCCGGGGAGCTGTTTTTT; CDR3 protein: CASTLGGGAAGELFF
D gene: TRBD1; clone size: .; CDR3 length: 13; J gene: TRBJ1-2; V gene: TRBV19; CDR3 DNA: TGTGCCAGTAGTATTCAGGGGGCGGTGGGCTACACCTTC; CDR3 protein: CASSIQGAVGYTF
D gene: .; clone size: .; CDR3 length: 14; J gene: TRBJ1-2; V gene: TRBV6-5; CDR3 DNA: TGTGCCACCACCCCACAGCAGGCCGGCTATGGCTACACCTTC; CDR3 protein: CATTPQQAGYGYTF
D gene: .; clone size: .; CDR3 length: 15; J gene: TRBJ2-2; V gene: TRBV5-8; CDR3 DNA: TGTGCCAGCAGCTTGGACGGAGGGGTAGGCGGGGAGCTGTTTTTT; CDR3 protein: CASSLDGGVGGELFF
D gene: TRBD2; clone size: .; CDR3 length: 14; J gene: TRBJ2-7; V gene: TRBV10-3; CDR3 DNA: TGTGCCACCGGGACTAGCGGGGTATTGGGGGTGCAGTACTTC; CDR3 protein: CATGTSGVLGVQYF
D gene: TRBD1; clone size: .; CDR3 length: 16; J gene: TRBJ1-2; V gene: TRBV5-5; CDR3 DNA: TGTGCCAGCAGCTTGGGGATGACAGGGATAATCTATGGCTACACCTTC; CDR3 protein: CASSLGMTGIIYGYTF
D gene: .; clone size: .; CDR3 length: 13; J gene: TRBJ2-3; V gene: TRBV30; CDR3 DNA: TGTGCCTGGACTCCCCGAGGCACAGATACGCAGTATTTT; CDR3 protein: CAWTPRGTDTQYF
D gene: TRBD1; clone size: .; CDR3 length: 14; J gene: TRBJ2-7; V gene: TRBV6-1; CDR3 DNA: TGTGCCAGCAGCCGGGACAGGGGATCCTACGAGCAGTACTTC; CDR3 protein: CASSRDRGSYEQYF
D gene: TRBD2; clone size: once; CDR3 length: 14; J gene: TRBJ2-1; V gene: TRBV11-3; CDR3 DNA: TGTGCCAGCAGTGGGGGACTACCTGGGAATGAGCAGTTCTTC; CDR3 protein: CASSGGLPGNEQFF
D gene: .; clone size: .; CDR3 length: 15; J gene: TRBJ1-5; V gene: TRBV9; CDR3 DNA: TGTGCCAGCAGTCGTCGGGTGGGGGGTGATCAGCCCCAGCATTTT; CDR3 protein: CASSRRVGGDQPQHF
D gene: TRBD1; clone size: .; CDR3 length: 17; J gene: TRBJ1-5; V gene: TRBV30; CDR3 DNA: TGTGCCTGGAGTGTACCCAGGACAGGGGGTTATAATCAGCCCCAGCATTTT; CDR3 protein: CAWSVPRTGGYNQPQHF
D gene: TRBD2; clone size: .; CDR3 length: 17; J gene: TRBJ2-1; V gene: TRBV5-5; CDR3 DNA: TGTGCCAGCAGCTTGGGTACTAGCGGGAGGGGGGACAATGAGCAGTTCTTC; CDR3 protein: CASSLGTSGRGDNEQFF
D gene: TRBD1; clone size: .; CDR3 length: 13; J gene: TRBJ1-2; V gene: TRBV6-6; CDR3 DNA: TGTGCCAGCAGTGGACAGGGGGTCTATGGCTACACCTTC; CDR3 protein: CASSGQGVYGYTF
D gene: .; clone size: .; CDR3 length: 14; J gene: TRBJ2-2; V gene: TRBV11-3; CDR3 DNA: TGTGCCAGCAGCATTGGGACCGAAGGCGGGGAGCTGTTTTTT; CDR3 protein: CASSIGTEGGELFF
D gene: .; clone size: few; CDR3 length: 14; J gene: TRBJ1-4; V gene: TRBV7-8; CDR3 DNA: TGTGCCAGCAGCCCACACAGGACTAATGAAAAACTGTTTTTT; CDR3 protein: CASSPHRTNEKLFF
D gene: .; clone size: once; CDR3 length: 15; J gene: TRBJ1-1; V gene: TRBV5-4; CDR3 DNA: TGTGCCAGCAGCTTGAGACAGCGCATGAACACTGAAGCTTTCTTT; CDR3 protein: CASSLRQRMNTEAFF
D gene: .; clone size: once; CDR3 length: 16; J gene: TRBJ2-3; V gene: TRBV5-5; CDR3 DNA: TGTGCCAGCAGCTCCCAGACGGGTGCTAGATGGGATACGCAGTATTTT; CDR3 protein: CASSSQTGARWDTQYF
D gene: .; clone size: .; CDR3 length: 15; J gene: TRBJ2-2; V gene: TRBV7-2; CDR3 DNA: TGTGCCAGCAGCCCCTGGACTATGGGCACCGGGGAGCTGTTTTTT; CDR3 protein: CASSPWTMGTGELFF
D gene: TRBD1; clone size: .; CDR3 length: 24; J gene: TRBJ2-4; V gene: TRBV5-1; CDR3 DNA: TGCGCCAGCAGCTTATTTGGGACAGGGGGCTCTACTAGCGGGGTGCTCCCAGCCAAAAACATTCAGTACTTC; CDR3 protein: CASSLFGTGGSTSGVLPAKNIQYF
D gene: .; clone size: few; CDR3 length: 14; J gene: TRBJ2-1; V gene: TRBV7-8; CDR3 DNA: TGTGCCAGCAGCCCAGCCCTGGGGTACAATGAGCAGTTCTTC; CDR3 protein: CASSPALGYNEQFF
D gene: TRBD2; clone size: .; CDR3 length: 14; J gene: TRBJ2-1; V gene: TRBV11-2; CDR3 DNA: TGTGCCAGCAGCAGCCGGGACTACTTCAATGAGCAGTTCTTC; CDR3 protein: CASSSRDYFNEQFF
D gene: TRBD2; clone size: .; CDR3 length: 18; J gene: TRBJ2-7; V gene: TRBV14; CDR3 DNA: TGTGCCAGCAGCCAAGATGGAACCGGGGGGACCCCTGCTAGAGAGCAGTACTTC; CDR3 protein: CASSQDGTGGTPAREQYF
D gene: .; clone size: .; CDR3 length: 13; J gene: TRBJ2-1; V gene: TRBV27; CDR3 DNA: TGTGCCAGCAGTTTCGCGGCTAACAATGAGCAGTTCTTC; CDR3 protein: CASSFAANNEQFF
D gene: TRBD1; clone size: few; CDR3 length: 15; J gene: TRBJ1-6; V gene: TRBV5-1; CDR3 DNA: TGCGCCAGTAGCTCCGGGACAGGTTATAATTCACCCCTCCACTTT; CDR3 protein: CASSSGTGYNSPLHF
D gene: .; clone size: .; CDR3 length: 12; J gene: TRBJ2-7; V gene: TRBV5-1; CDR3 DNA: TGCGCCAGCAGCCGGGACAACTACGAGCAGTACTTC; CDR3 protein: CASSRDNYEQYF
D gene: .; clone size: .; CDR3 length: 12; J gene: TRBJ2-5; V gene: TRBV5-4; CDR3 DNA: TGTGCCAGCGGACCAGGAGGAGAGACCCAGTACTTC; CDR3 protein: CASGPGGETQYF
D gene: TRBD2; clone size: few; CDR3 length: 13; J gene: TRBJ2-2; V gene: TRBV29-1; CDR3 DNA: TGCAGCGTCCTCGGACTAGCCACCGGGGAGCTGTTTTTT; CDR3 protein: CSVLGLATGELFF
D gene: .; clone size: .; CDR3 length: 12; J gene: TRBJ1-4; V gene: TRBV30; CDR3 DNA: TGTGCCTGTAGCACAACTAATGAAAAACTGTTTTTT; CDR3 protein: CACSTTNEKLFF
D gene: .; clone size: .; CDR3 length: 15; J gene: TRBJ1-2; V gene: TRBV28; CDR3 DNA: TGTGCCAGCAGTGGACTGGGACACTCTAACTATGGCTACACCTTC; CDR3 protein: CASSGLGHSNYGYTF
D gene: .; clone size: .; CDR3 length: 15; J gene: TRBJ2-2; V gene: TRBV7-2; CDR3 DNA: TGTGCCAGCAGCTTAGAAGGGTTGAACACCGGGGAGCTGTTTTTT; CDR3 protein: CASSLEGLNTGELFF
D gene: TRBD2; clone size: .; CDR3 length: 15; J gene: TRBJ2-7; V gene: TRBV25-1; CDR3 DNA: TGTGCCAGCAGTGGGTTCGGGACTACTCTTTACGAGCAGTACTTC; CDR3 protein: CASSGFGTTLYEQYF
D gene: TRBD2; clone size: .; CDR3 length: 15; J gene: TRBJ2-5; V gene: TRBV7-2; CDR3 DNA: TGTGCCAGCAGCTCTGCGACTAGCGGCCAAGAGACCCAGTACTTC; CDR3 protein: CASSSATSGQETQYF